The source of this T cell receptor beta chain is a study of OX40 agonist ivuxolimab in advanced cancers. The repertoire was sequenced with immunoSEQ multiplex PCR; TCRdb's copy has only in-frame clones and lacks some. The data hold roughly 65,000 clones, with around 87% observed a single time. This clone was seen a single time. The CDR3 runs 15 residues. Trimming took 6 bases from V and 0 from J; bases not matched to a gene: 9. The germline V gene encodes CDR1 SQVTM and CDR2 ANQGSEA. The starting material was CD4+ or CD8+ T cells sorted from blood, obtained in a trial of the OX40 agonist ivuxolimab. The rearrangement joins TRBV29-1 to TRBJ2-7; the match to TRBD1 covers 9 bases. The receptor's source is an adult with an advanced solid tumor such as melanoma, head and neck, liver or kidney cancer. The CDR3 reads CSVTSGTGSSYEQYF. In DNA form, the CDR3 reads TGCAGCGTAACTTCCGGGACAGGGAGCTCCTACGAGCAGTACTTC.